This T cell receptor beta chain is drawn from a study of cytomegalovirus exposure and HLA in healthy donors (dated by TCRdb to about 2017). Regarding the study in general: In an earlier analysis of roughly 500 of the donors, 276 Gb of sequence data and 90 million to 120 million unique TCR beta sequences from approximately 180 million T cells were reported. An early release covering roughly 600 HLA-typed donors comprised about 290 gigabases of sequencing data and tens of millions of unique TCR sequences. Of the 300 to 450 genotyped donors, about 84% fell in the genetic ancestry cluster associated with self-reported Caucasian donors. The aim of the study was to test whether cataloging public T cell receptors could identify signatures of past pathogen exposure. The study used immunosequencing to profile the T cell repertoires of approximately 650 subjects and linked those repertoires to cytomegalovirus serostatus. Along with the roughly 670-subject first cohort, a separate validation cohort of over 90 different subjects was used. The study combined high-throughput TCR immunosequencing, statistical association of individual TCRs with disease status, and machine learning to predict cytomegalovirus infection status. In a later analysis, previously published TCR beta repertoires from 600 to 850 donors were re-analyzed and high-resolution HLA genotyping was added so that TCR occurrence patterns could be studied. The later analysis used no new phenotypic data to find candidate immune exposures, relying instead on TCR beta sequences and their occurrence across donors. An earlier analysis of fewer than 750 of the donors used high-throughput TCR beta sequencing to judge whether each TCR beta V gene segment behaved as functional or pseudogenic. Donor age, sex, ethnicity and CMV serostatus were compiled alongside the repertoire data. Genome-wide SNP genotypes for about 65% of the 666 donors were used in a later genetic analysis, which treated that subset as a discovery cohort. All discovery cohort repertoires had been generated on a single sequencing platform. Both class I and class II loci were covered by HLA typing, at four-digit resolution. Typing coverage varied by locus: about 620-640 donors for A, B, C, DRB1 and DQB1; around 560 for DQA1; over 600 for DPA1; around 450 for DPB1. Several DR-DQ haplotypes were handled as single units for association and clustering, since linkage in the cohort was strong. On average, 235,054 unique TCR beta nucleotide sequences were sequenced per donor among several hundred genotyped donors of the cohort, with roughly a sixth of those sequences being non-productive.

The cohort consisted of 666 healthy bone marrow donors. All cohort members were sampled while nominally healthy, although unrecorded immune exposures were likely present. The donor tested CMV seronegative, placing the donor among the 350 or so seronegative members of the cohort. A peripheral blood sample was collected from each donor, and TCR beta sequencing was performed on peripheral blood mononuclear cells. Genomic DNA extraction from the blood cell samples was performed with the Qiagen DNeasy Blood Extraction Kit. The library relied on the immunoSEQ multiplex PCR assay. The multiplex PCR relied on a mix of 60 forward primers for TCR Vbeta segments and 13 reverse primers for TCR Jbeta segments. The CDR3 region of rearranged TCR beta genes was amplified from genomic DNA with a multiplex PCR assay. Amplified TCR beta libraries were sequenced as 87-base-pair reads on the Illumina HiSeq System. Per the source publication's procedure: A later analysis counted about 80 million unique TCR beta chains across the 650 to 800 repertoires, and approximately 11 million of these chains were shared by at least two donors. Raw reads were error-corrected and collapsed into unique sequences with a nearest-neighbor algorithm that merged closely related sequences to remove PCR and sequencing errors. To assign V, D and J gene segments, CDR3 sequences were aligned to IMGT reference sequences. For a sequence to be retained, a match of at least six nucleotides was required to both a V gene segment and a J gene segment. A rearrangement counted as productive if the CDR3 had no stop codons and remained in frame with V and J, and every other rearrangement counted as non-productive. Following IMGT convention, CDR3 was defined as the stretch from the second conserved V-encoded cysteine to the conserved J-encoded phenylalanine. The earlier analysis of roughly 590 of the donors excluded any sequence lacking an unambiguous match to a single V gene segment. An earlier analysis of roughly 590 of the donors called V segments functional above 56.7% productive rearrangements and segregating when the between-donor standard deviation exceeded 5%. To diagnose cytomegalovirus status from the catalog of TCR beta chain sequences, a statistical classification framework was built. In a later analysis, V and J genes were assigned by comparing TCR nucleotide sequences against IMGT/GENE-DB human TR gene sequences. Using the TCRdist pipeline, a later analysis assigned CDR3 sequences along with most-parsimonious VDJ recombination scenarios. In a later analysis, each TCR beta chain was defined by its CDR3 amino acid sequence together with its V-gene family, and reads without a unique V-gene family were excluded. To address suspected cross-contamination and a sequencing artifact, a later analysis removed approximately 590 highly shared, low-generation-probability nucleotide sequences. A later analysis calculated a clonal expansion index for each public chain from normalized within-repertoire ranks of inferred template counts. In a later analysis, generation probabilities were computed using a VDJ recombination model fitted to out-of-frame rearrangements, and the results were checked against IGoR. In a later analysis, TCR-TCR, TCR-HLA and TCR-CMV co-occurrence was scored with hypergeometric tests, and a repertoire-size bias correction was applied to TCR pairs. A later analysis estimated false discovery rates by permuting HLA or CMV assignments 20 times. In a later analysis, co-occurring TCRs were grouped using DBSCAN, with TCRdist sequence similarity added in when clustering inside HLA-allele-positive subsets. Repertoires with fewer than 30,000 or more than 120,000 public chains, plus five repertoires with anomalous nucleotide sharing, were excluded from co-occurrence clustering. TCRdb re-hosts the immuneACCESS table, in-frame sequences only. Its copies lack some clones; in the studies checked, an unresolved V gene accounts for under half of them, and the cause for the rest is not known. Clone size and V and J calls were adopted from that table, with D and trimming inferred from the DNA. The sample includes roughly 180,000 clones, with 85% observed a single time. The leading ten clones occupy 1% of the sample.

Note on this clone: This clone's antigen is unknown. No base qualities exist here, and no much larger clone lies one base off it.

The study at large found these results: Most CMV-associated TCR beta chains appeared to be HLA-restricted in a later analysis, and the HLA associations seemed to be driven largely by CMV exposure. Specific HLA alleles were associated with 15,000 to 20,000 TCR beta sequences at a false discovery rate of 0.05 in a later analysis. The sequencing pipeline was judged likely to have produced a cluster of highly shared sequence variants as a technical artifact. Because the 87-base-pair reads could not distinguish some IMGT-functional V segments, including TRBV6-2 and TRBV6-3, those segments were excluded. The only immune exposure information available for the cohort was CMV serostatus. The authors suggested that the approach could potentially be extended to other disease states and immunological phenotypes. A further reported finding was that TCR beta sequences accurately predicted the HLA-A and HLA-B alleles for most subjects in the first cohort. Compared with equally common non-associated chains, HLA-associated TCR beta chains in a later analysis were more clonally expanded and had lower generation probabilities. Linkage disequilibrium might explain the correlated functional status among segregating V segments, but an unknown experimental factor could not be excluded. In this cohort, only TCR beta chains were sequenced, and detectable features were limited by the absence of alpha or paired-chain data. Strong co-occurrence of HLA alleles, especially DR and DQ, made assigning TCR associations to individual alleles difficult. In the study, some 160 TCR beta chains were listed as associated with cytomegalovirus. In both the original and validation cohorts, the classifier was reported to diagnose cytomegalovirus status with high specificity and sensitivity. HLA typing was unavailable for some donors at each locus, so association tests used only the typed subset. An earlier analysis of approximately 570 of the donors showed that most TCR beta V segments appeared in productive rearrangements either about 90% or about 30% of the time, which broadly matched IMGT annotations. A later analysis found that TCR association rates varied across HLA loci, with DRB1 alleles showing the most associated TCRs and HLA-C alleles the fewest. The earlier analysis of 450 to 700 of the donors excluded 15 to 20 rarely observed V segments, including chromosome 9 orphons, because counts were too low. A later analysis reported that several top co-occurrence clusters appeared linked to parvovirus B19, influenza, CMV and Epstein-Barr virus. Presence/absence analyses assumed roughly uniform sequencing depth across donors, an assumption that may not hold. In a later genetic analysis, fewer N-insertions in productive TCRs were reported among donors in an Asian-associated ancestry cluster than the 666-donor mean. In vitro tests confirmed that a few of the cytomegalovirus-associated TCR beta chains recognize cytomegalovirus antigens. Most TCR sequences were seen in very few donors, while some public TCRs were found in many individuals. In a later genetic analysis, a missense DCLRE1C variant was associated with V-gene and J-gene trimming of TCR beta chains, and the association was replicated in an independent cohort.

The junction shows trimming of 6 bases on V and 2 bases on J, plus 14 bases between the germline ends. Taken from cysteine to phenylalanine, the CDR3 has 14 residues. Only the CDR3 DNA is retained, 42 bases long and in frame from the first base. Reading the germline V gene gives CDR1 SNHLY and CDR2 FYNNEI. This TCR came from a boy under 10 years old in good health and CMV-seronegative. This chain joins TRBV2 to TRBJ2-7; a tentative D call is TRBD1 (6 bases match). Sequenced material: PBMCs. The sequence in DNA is TGTGCCAGCAGGTCTGGAGGACAGCCCTACGAGCAGTACTTC. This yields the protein CASRSGGQPYEQYF.